This is a list of T cell receptor beta chains from one sample in a study of T cell changes during pregnancy in multiple sclerosis. Sequenced by immunoSEQ multiplex PCR; TCRdb stores in-frame clones only, minus some. The sample has 78,000 or so clones; roughly 94% are singletons. The specimen comprised peripheral blood, sampled before pregnancy. The receptors originated from a female donor with multiple sclerosis, enrolled in a pregnancy study. The CDR3 runs from the conserved cysteine through the conserved F or W. The D gene is left open where the match is weak. Only part of the rows carry a size: once, few, many, or a class if the clone is expanded.

>TRBJ1-2|12|NA|TRBV30|NA
TGTGCCTGGACGACGGGAAACTATGGCTACACCTTC
CAWTTGNYGYTF
>TRBJ1-1|13|NA|TRBV2|NA
TGTGCCAGCACCCTCGGGGAGTTCACTGAAGCTTTCTTT
CASTLGEFTEAFF
>TRBJ1-2|14|NA|TRBV19|NA
TGTGCCAGTAGTACTGACTGGGAGAGCCATGGCTACACCTTC
CASSTDWESHGYTF
>TRBJ2-7|15|NA|TRBV28|once
TGTGCCAGCAGACTTACTGGCCAGGGAACCTACGAGCAGTACTTC
CASRLTGQGTYEQYF
>TRBJ1-6|13|TRBD1|TRBV30|NA
TGTGCCTGGAGTGTACAGGGGAGTTCACCCCTCCACTTT
CAWSVQGSSPLHF
>TRBJ1-1|14|TRBD1|TRBV18|NA
TGTGCCAGCTCACGGGACAGAAGTTCCACTGAAGCTTTCTTT
CASSRDRSSTEAFF
>TRBJ2-5|14|TRBD2|TRBV19|NA
TGTGCCAGTAGCGAACCGGGGGGCCAAGAGACCCAGTACTTC
CASSEPGGQETQYF
>TRBJ2-3|15|NA|TRBV15|NA
TGTGCCACCAGCCCGGGGGGCCCCTCTTTCGATACGCAGTATTTT
CATSPGGPSFDTQYF
>TRBJ1-5|14|NA|TRBV19|NA
TGTGCCAGTGGAGGCGAGTGGGTCAATCAGCCCCAGCATTTT
CASGGEWVNQPQHF
>TRBJ1-4|13|NA|TRBV10-3|few
TGTGCCATCAGTGCGGGCAGGGATGAAAAACTGTTTTTT
CAISAGRDEKLFF
>TRBJ1-5|15|NA|TRBV27|NA
TGTGCCAGCAGCCATACAGGGCTCGGCAGGCAGCCCCAGCATTTT
CASSHTGLGRQPQHF
>TRBJ2-5|16|TRBD1|TRBV18|NA
TGTGCCAGCTCACCACGCAAACAGGGGTCGGGGGAGACCCAGTACTTC
CASSPRKQGSGETQYF
>TRBJ1-5|16|NA|TRBV15|NA
TGTGCCACCAGCAGTGACGGGGGGGGCTTGTATCAGCCCCAGCATTTT
CATSSDGGGLYQPQHF
>TRBJ1-5|13|TRBD1|TRBV2|NA
TGTGCCAGCAAGGGACAGGGAGATCAGCCCCAGCATTTT
CASKGQGDQPQHF
>TRBJ2-1|16|NA|TRBV14|NA
TGTGCCAGCAGCCAAGATGGGTCCAGGGGATACAATGAGCAGTTCTTC
CASSQDGSRGYNEQFF